Presented here are 26 T cell receptor beta chains from one specimen sequenced in a study of human T cells and chemical hapten exposure. Using its own MiXCR run on the RACE reads, TCRdb lists one record per CDR3 protein. The sample has tens of thousands of distinct CDR3 sequences; about 3% are singletons. Time point noted: patch test 2, 6 weeks after DPC sensitization. This sample's treatment: therapeutic diphenylcyclopropenone sensitization with weekly scalp DPC. The sequences come from whole blood, collected in connection with sensitization to the hapten diphenylcyclopropenone (DPC). The receptors stem from a man aged 40-50 years with alopecia areata. Some clones in this sample may be carry-over from other donors' samples.

This clonotype showed up many times. The chain employs TRBV27 and TRBJ2-1; 8 nucleotides align to TRBD2. V dropped 3 bases and J dropped 4; count of bases not matched to a gene: 17. The germline gives CDR1 MNHEY, CDR2 SMNVEV (reference sequence). The CDR3 totals 19 residues. In nucleotides, the CDR3 is TGTGCCAGCAGTTTCCGGGGGGGGGGAGCGGGAATGAAGTACAATGAGCAGTTCTTC. Residues: CASSFRGGGAGMKYNEQFF.

This clonotype has at least ten counts. This sequence joins TRBV7-9 and TRBJ1-1; tentative D call: TRBD1 (5 bases). Trimming took off 4 bases at V and 3 bases at J, with 9 bases between the two ends. This CDR3 contains 13 residues. The V gene's germline CDR1 is SEHNR and CDR2 FQNEAQ (reference sequence). CDR3 loop: CASSSIGDTEAFF. The DNA for the CDR3 is TGTGCCAGCAGCTCCATAGGGGACACTGAAGCTTTCTTT.

This clonotype was observed at least ten times. V gene TRBV12-3 or TRBV12-4 combines with J gene TRBJ1-6; D gene unclear. V was trimmed by 3 bases and J by 5 bases, leaving 8 bases between them. The CDR3 has 14 residues. Here the CDR3 DNA reads TGTGCCAGCAGTTTCGGAGCGAATAATTCACCCCTCCACTTT. Translation gives CASSFGANNSPLHF.

The chain is built from TRBV20-1 and TRBJ2-5, with no clear D. CDR1 is DFQATT, CDR2 SNEGSKA, per germline (reference sequence). V lost 4 bases, J lost 0 bases, and 6 bases lay in between. CDR3 length equals 12 residues. The CDR3 loop is CSAKLYQETQYF. The CDR3 bases are TGCAGTGCTAAGCTTTACCAAGAGACCCAGTACTTC.

This clonotype was detected a few times. The V call is TRBV11-2, the J call TRBJ2-5; D may be TRBD1 or TRBD2 (5 bases each). The CDR3 has 16 residues. CDR1 and CDR2 (germline): SGHAT, FQNNGV. V was shortened by 4 bases and J by 5 bases, with 20 bases between the two germline ends. Written as DNA, the CDR3 is TGTGCCAGCAGCTCCTACGGGGCAGGGACGGGGGAGACCCAGTACTTC. It encodes CASSSYGAGTGETQYF.

The chain joins TRBV19 to TRBJ2-3, with D unclear. Trimming stripped 3 bases from V and 2 bases from J, with 12 bases between. The germline gives CDR1 LNHDA, CDR2 SQIVND (reference sequence). The length of the CDR3 is 15 residues. CDR3 in DNA: TGTGCCAGTAGTATTCGATGGCAGAACACAGATACGCAGTATTTT. This codes for CASSIRWQNTDTQYF.

This clonotype has at least ten counts. The gene calls are TRBV24-1 and TRBJ2-1; 9 nucleotides align to TRBD2. The CDR3 is 16 residues long. Germline V CDR1 and CDR2: KGHDR, SFDVKD. Trimming took 4 bases from V and 8 from J; bases not matched to a gene: 11. The CDR3 region is CATSDAGTSLSDEQFF. As DNA, the CDR3 is TGTGCCACCAGTGACGCCGGGACTAGCCTATCCGATGAGCAGTTCTTC.

This clonotype was seen many times. J is TRBJ1-6 and V is TRBV4-1; D perhaps matches TRBD1 (6 bases). The germline CDR1 and CDR2 sequences are MGHRA and YSYEKL. The length of the CDR3 is 15 residues. Trimming took off 4 bases at V and 7 bases at J, with 14 bases between the two ends. The CDR3 bases are TGCGCCAGCAGCCCCCGGGACATAAGAAATTCACCCCTCCACTTT. It specifies CASSPRDIRNSPLHF.

The genes are TRBV19 and TRBJ2-7; 9 bases fit TRBD2. Germline V gene data show CDR1 as LNHDA and CDR2 as SQIVND (reference sequence). The CDR3 is 12 residues long. J gave up 6 bases and V 5 bases, and 2 bases lay outside the gene matches. CDR3 sequence reads: CASSLLAGEQYF. The CDR3 coding sequence is TGTGCCAGTAGTTTACTAGCGGGCGAGCAGTACTTC.

By sample share, this clonotype is medium-sized (0.01 to 0.1%). J is TRBJ2-7 and V is TRBV6-1; D gene ambiguous. The CDR3 is made up of 11 amino acids. CDR1 and CDR2 from the germline V gene are MNHNS and SASEGT. Trimming pared 5 bases from V and 3 bases from J, leaving 5 bases between. This CDR3 is CASSLVYEQYF. CDR3 DNA: TGTGCCAGCAGTCTGGTCTACGAGCAGTACTTC.

This clonotype was counted at least ten times. The rearrangement uses TRBV4-1 and TRBJ1-5; D is perhaps TRBD1 (5 bases). Trimming took off 4 bases at V and 5 bases at J, with 18 bases between the two ends. The V gene's germline CDR1 is MGHRA and CDR2 YSYEKL. This CDR3 contains 16 residues. CDR3 sequence (DNA): TGCGCCAGCAGCCCCACATCGGGGGGGTATGATCAGCCCCAGCATTTT. Translated: CASSPTSGGYDQPQHF.

There are many counts of this clonotype. The chain couples TRBV20-1 to TRBJ1-5; D is unclear. V was cut by 3 bases and J by 4 bases, with 16 bases left in between. The germline CDR1 and CDR2 sequences are DFQATT and SNEGSKA (reference sequence). This CDR3 is built from 15 residues. The CDR3 sequence: CSASPDVSANQPQHF. The CDR3 region has the DNA TGCAGTGCTAGTCCGGACGTAAGCGCAAATCAGCCCCAGCATTTT.

This clonotype was found many times. The V gene is TRBV18, the J gene TRBJ1-1; D is unresolved. The CDR3 covers 13 residues. Germline loops: CDR1 KGHSH, CDR2 LQKENI. V lost 6 bases to trimming and J lost 3 bases, with 11 bases between them. This CDR3 reads CASSIQSDTEAFF. The DNA for the CDR3 is TGTGCCAGCTCCATCCAGAGCGACACTGAAGCTTTCTTT.

There are many counts of this clonotype. J is TRBJ2-3 and V is TRBV12-3 or TRBV12-4, with 12 bases fitting TRBD2. The CDR3 has 15 amino acids. The trim removed 7 bases at V and 5 bases at J, leaving 7 bases unmatched. The DNA for the CDR3 is TGTGCCAGCAACCTAGCGGGAGGGCCGGGAGATACGCAGTATTTT. Residues: CASNLAGGPGDTQYF.

This clonotype has a count of ten or more. The chain couples TRBV6-1 to TRBJ2-5; tentatively, D is TRBD1 (5 bases). V was shortened by 6 bases and J by 5 bases, with 10 bases between the two germline ends. The CDR3 covers 12 residues. Germline CDR1 MNHNS, CDR2 SASEGT. The CDR3 sequence: CASRGLTETQYF. CDR3 DNA sequence: TGTGCCAGCAGGGGGCTGACGGAGACCCAGTACTTC.

Many counts were recorded for this clonotype. The V call is TRBV4-2, the J call TRBJ2-3, with 11 bases fitting TRBD1. This CDR3 is 17 amino acids long. Germline assignment: CDR1 LGHNA and CDR2 YNFKEQ. V lost 0 bases and J lost 5; bases outside the gene matches: 7. The CDR3 sequence: CASSQDGTGGVGDTQYF. The DNA of the CDR3 is TGTGCCAGCAGCCAAGATGGGACAGGGGGAGTCGGAGATACGCAGTATTTT.

This clonotype was found many times. This chain uses TRBV7-9 with TRBJ1-1, with 9 bases fitting TRBD1. V was clipped by 3 bases and J by 3 bases; unmatched bases: 2. This CDR3 spans 14 amino acids. Germline CDR1 SEHNR, CDR2 FQNEAQ (reference sequence). The CDR3 DNA is TGTGCCAGCAGCTTTGGGACAGGGCACACTGAAGCTTTCTTT. Translating gives CASSFGTGHTEAFF.

Remarks on this clonotype: A much larger clone lies one base from this, so it may be a read error. CDR3 coding DNA: TGCGCCAGCAGCAGGGGACTAGCGTACAGCTCCTACGAGCAGTACTTC. Its protein product is CASSRGLAYSSYEQYF. The rearrangement joins TRBV5-1 to TRBJ2-7; TRBD2 agrees at 10 bases. The CDR3 is made up of 16 amino acids. V shed 4 bases and J 0 bases; nucleotides not matched to a gene: 7. CDR1 and CDR2 (germline): SGHRS, YFSETQ.

This clonotype has a handful of counts. The chain combines TRBV23-1 with TRBJ1-4; tentative D call: TRBD1 (5 bases). TRBV23-1 is given ORF status, its function remaining uncertain. Trimming shortened V by 4 bases and J by 4 bases, and 10 bases separated the two germline ends. The CDR3 length is 14 residues. This chain's CDR3 is CASSRDLDNEKLFF. In DNA, the CDR3 is TGCGCCAGCAGTCGGGACCTGGATAATGAAAAACTGTTTTTT.

This clonotype was detected a few times. The chain combines TRBV6-1 with TRBJ1-6, with D hard to call. V was cut by 7 bases and J by 5 bases, with 15 bases left in between. Germline lookup yields CDR1 MNHNS and CDR2 SASEGT. CDR3 length: 15 residues. CDR3 sequence: CASTRALDHNSPLHF. In DNA form, the CDR3 reads TGTGCCAGCACCCGGGCCCTAGATCATAATTCACCCCTCCACTTT.

This clonotype came up many times. V gene TRBV7-9 combines with J gene TRBJ2-3; D gene ambiguous. V gave up 5 bases and J gave up 6 bases, with 18 bases separating them. CDR3 length: 15 residues. Germline V gene lookup returns CDR1 SEHNR and CDR2 FQNEAQ (reference sequence). CDR3 region: CASSHASTNSDTQYF. In DNA form, the CDR3 reads TGTGCCAGCAGCCACGCATCGACCAACTCCGATACGCAGTATTTT.

This clonotype has just a few counts. The chain is built from TRBV7-6 and TRBJ2-7; the match to TRBD2 covers 16 bases. From germline, CDR1 is SGHVS and CDR2 FNYEAQ. Losses at the gene ends were 4 bases for V and 4 bases for J; bases not matched to a gene: 10. This CDR3 is 18 amino acids long. The CDR3, as DNA: TGTGCCAGCAGCTCGGGGACTAGCGGGAGGGCCATGTCGTACGAGCAGTACTTC. It is translated as CASSSGTSGRAMSYEQYF.

Many counts were recorded for this clonotype. The gene calls are TRBV10-3 and TRBJ2-3; D remains unclear. V lost 0 bases and J lost 0, with 10 bases in between. The length of the CDR3 is 16 residues. From germline, CDR1 is ENHRY and CDR2 SYGVKD. The CDR3: CAISESSRWSTDTQYF. As DNA, the CDR3 is TGTGCCATCAGTGAGTCCTCTCGGTGGAGCACAGATACGCAGTATTTT.

This clonotype was counted between two and nine times. DNA for the CDR3: TGTGCCAGCAGCCATAACTCGCGGCTAGCGCCGGGAGAGACCCAGTACTTC. Translation: CASSHNSRLAPGETQYF. The chain couples TRBV7-8 to TRBJ2-5; perhaps TRBD2 as D (6 bases). Germline loops: CDR1 SGHVS, CDR2 FQNEAQ. Deletions cut 5 bases from V and 4 bases from J, with 23 bases between. CDR3 length: 17 amino acids.

In its sample, this clonotype was seen many times. The chain uses TRBV11-2 and TRBJ2-2; no clear D. V gave up 6 bases and J gave up 5 bases, with 13 bases separating them. CDR1 is SGHAT, CDR2 FQNNGV, per germline. This CDR3 comprises 14 residues. CDR3 DNA: TGTGCCAGCAGGCCTCGGTTGGTTACCGGGGAGCTGTTTTTT. Translating gives CASRPRLVTGELFF. The full variable domain, in which reference TRBV11-2 and TRBJ2-2 provide the parts outside the CDR3, is EAGVAQSPRYKIIEKRQSVAFWCNPISGHATLYWYQQILGQGPKLLIQFQNNGVVDDSQLPKDRFSAERLKGVDSTLKIQPAKLEDSAVYLCASRPRLVTGELFFGEGSRLTVL.

This clonotype was counted ten times or more. This sequence joins TRBV6-2 or TRBV6-3 and TRBJ2-5, with TRBD1 as a possible D gene (6 bases). V lost 8 bases to trimming and J lost 2 bases, with 15 bases between them. CDR1 is MNHEY, CDR2 SVGEGT, per germline. The CDR3 is 14 residues long. The CDR3 DNA reads TGTGCCAGCCGGGAAGGGGGAAGACAAGAGACCCAGTACTTC. Translating it yields CASREGGRQETQYF.